These 13 T cell receptor beta chains originate from one sample sequenced in a study of blood T cells in healthy people across ages (dated by TCRdb to between 2015 and 2017). Library preparation employed 5' RACE. The sequencer was an Illumina HiSeq 2500. A second PCR of about 6 to 11 cycles was performed with a sample-barcoded 5' primer and a J-beta primer mix. TCRdb's own reprocessing of the public reads used fastp at Q25 and MiXCR and kept productive beta chains. Identical CDR3 proteins give one entry, which carries the most common genes and DNA. The sample includes approximately 600,000 distinct CDR3 sequences, with 58% observed a single time. Jointly, the top ten make up over 30% of the sample. Specimen: blood. These TCRs come from a man between 60 and 70 years old in good health.

The chain recombines TRBV27 with TRBJ2-2; no clear D. The CDR3 totals 14 residues. V was clipped by 5 bases and J by 1 base, with 8 bases between them. The germline gives CDR1 MNHEY, CDR2 SMNVEV (reference sequence). CDR3 nucleotide sequence: TGTGCCAGCAGTATCATCATGAACACCGGGGAGCTGTTTTTT. As protein: CASSIIMNTGELFF.

This chain links TRBV20-1 with TRBJ2-7; 9 nucleotides line up with TRBD1. The CDR3 contains 14 residues. With V trimmed by 6 bases and J by 4 bases, 10 bases remained unmatched. Germline CDR1 and CDR2: DFQATT and SNEGSKA (reference sequence). CDR3 protein: CSARRTGVLYEQYF. Here the CDR3 DNA reads TGCAGTGCGAGAAGGACAGGGGTCTTATACGAGCAGTACTTC.

This clonotype was counted between two and nine times. The chain carries TRBV12-3 or TRBV12-4 and TRBJ2-1; D might be TRBD1 or TRBD2, each matching 5 bases. The CDR3 loop spans 16 amino acids. V was cut by 6 bases and J by 10 bases, with 25 bases left in between. In nucleotides, the CDR3 is TGTGCCAGCAGCGGCGTGGCTGGGACCCCCAGGTCGGAGCAGTTCTTC. Protein product: CASSGVAGTPRSEQFF.

This CDR3 reads CSASLNMMNEQFF. Written as DNA, the CDR3 is TGCAGTGCTAGTTTGAACATGATGAATGAGCAGTTCTTC. The genes are TRBV20-1 and TRBJ2-1; no clear D gene. The V gene lost 3 bases and the J gene lost 7 bases, with 13 bases spanning the gap. This CDR3 has 13 amino acids. Germline V lookup: CDR1 DFQATT, CDR2 SNEGSKA (reference sequence).

This clonotype was seen a handful of times. The CDR3 sequence: CGGRGTMGEQFF. The CDR3 bases are TGCGGAGGGAGGGGGACAATGGGTGAGCAGTTCTTC. The chain combines TRBV20-1 with TRBJ2-1; D possibly corresponds to TRBD2 (7 bases). The germline gives CDR1 DFQATT, CDR2 SNEGSKA (reference sequence). This CDR3 contains 12 residues.

J is TRBJ1-2 and V is TRBV21-1; TRBD1 was called by the table and not checked on the DNA. TRBV21-1 is a pseudogene locus. This CDR3 comprises 15 residues. The CDR3 sequence: CASSKAGTFNYGYTF. The CDR3 DNA sequence: TGTGCCAGCAGCAAGGCGGGGACATTCAACTATGGCTACACCTTC.

The chain recombines TRBV7-6 with TRBJ1-1; no clear D. V was cut by 5 bases and J by 3 bases, with 13 bases left in between. This CDR3 spans 14 amino acids. Germline V gene data show CDR1 as SGHVS and CDR2 as FNYEAQ. CDR3 amino acids: CASSRWAIDTEAFF. CDR3 sequence (DNA): TGTGCCAGCAGCCGCTGGGCTATCGACACTGAAGCTTTCTTT.

V and J are TRBV5-1 and TRBJ1-4, with 9 bases fitting TRBD1. The CDR3 is made up of 14 amino acids. J gave up 7 bases and V 4 bases, and 5 bases lay outside the gene matches. Per germline, CDR1 SGHRS and CDR2 YFSETQ. CDR3 in amino acids: CASSVDRGSEKLFF. The CDR3 nucleotides are TGCGCCAGCAGCGTAGACAGGGGGAGTGAAAAACTGTTTTTT.

A single count supports this clonotype. This chain connects TRBV6-1 to TRBJ2-7; TRBD1 aligns across 7 bases. Germline-derived CDR1 and CDR2 are MNHNS and SASEGT. After removal of 2 bases from V and 3 bases from J, the junction contained 7 bases not matched to a gene. The CDR3 contains 15 residues. CDR3 in amino acids: CASSESLDRDYEQYF. In DNA form, the CDR3 reads TGTGCCAGCAGTGAAAGTTTAGACAGGGACTACGAGCAGTACTTC.

V and J are TRBV3-1 and TRBJ2-5; D may match TRBD1 or TRBD2 (6 bases each). The V end was cut by 0 bases, the J end by 11 bases, with 25 bases between. Germline V lookup: CDR1 LGHDT, CDR2 YNNKEL (reference sequence). The CDR3 consists of 17 residues. The CDR3 nucleotides are TGTGCCAGCAGCCAAGATTGGAGGAGGGGGGCCTACAATGAACAGTACTTC. Translating it yields CASSQDWRRGAYNEQYF.

In this sample, this clonotype turned up a few times. The V call is TRBV16, the J call TRBJ1-6, with D perhaps matching TRBD1 (6 bases). This CDR3 is 15 amino acids long. The germline gives CDR1 KGHSY, CDR2 FQNENV. The ends were cut back, 0 bases at V and 9 bases at J, with 12 bases in the middle. In DNA form, the CDR3 reads TGTGCCAGCAGCCAATCTCAGGGGAACAGTTCACCCCTCCACTTT. The encoded protein is CASSQSQGNSSPLHF.

This chain uses TRBV6-6 with TRBJ2-1; 11 bases line up with TRBD2. Germline V lookup: CDR1 MNHNY, CDR2 SVGAGI (reference sequence). The CDR3 is 15 amino acids. Trimming took 4 bases from V and 7 from J; bases not matched to a gene: 6. The DNA of the CDR3 is TGTGCCAGCAGTTTATCTAGCGGGGGGCGAAATGAGCAGTTCTTC. Translation gives CASSLSSGGRNEQFF.

This sequence joins TRBV7-2 and TRBJ2-3; TRBD2 might be the D (6 bases). Trimming cost V 0 bases and J 2 bases, with 12 bases left between them. Germline values: CDR1 SGHTA, CDR2 FQGNSA. The CDR3 has 16 amino acids. CDR3 sequence: CASSLARADYTDTQYF. The DNA of the CDR3 is TGTGCCAGCAGCTTAGCGCGGGCGGACTACACAGATACGCAGTATTTT.